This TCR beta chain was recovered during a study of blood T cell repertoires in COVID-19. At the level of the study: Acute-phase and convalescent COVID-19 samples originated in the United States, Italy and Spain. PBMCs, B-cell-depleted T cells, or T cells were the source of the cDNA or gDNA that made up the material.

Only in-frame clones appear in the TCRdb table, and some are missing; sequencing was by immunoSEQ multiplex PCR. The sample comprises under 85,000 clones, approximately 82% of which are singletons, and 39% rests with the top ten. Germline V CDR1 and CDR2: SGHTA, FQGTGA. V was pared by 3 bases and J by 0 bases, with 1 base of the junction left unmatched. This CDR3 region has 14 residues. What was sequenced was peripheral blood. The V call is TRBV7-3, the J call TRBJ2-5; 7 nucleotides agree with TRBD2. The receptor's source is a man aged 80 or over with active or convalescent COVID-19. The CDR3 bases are TGTGCCAGCAGCTTCGGGACTAACCAAGAGACCCAGTACTTC. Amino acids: CASSFGTNQETQYF.